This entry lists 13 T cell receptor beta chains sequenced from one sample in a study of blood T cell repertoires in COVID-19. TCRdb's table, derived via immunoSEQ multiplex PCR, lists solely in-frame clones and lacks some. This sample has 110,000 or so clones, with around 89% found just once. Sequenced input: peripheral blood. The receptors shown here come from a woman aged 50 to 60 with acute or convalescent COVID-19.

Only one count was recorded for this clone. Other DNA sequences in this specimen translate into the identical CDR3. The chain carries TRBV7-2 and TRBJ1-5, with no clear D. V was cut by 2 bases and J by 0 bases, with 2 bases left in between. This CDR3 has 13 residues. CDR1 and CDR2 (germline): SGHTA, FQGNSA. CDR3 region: CASSLRSNQPQHF. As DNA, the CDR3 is TGTGCCAGCAGCTTACGTAGCAATCAGCCCCAGCATTTT.

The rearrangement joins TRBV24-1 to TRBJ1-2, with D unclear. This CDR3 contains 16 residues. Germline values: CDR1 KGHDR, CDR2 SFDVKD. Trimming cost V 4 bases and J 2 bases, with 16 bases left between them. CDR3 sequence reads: CATSDPAQAGNYGYTF. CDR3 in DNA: TGTGCCACCAGTGACCCCGCCCAGGCTGGGAACTATGGCTACACCTTC.

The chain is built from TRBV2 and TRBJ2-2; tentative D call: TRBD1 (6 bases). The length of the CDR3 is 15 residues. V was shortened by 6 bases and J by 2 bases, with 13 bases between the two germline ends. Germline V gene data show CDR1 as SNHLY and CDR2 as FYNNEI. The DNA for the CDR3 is TGTGCCAGCAGACTCAGGACAGATAACACCGGGGAGCTGTTTTTT. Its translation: CASRLRTDNTGELFF.

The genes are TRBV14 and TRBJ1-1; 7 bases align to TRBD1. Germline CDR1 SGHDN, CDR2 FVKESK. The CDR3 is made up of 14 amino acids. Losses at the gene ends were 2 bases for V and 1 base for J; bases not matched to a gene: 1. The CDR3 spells CASSQNRGNTEAFF. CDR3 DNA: TGTGCCAGCAGCCAAAACAGGGGGAACACTGAAGCTTTCTTT.

The CDR3 sequence: CASSHSQVAEAFF. The CDR3 DNA reads as TGCGCCAGCAGCCACTCACAGGTAGCCGAAGCTTTCTTT. The chain uses TRBV4-1 and TRBJ1-1; tentative D call: TRBD1 (5 bases). The CDR3 sequence is 13 residues long. V lost 3 bases, J lost 8 bases, and 13 bases lay in between. CDR1 MGHRA and CDR2 YSYEKL come from the germline V gene.

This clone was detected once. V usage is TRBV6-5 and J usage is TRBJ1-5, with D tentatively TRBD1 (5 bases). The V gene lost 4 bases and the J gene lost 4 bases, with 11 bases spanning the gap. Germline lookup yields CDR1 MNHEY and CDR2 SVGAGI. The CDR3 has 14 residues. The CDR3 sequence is CASSWGRTNQPQHF. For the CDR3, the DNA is TGTGCCAGCAGTTGGGGCAGGACGAATCAGCCCCAGCATTTT.

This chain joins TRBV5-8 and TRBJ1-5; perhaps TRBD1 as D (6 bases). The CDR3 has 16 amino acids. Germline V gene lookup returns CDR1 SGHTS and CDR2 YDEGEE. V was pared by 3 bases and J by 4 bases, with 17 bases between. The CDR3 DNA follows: TGTGCCAGCAGCTCTACCGGGACATCCTTAAATCAGCCCCAGCATTTT. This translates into CASSSTGTSLNQPQHF.

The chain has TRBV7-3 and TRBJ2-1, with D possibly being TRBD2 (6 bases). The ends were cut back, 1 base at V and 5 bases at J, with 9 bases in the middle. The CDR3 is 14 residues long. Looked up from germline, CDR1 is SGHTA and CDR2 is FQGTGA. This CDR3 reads CASSLISGDNEQFF. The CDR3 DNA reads TGTGCCAGCAGCTTAATCTCGGGAGACAATGAGCAGTTCTTC.

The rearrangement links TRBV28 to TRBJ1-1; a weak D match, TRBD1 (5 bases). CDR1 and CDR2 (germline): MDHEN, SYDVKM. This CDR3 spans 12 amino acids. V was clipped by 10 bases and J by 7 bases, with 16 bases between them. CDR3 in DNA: TGTGCCACCCAGGGTGTATTCGGTGAAGCTTTCTTT. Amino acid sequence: CATQGVFGEAFF.

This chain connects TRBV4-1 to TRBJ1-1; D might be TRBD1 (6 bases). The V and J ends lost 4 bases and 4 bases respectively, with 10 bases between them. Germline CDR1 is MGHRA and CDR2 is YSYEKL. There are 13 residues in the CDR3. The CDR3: CASSPTGPTEAFF. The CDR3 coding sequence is TGCGCCAGCAGCCCGACAGGACCCACTGAAGCTTTCTTT.

CDR3 sequence reads: CACWGRHNQPQHF. In DNA, the CDR3 is TGTGCCTGTTGGGGCCGCCACAATCAGCCCCAGCATTTT. The genes are TRBV30 and TRBJ1-5, with a tentative D call TRBD1 (5 bases). Germline loops: CDR1 GTSNPN, CDR2 SVGIG (reference sequence). V dropped 6 bases and J dropped 3 bases, with 12 bases sitting between them. The CDR3 loop spans 13 amino acids. The full variable domain, in which reference TRBV30 and TRBJ1-5 provide the parts outside the CDR3, is SQTIHQWPATLVQPVGSPLSLECTVEGTSNPNLYWYRQAAGRGLQLLFYSVGIGQISSEVPQNLSASRPQDRQFILSSKKLLLSDSGFYLCACWGRHNQPQHFGDGTRLSIL.

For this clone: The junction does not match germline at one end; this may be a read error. This CDR3 reads CRVGGGTDPTDTQYF. CDR3 coding DNA: TGCCGCGTGGGGGGGGGCACAGACCCCACAGATACGCAGTATTTT. The chain carries TRBV29-1 and TRBJ2-3; a weak D match, TRBD2 (7 bases). This CDR3 region has 15 residues. CDR1 and CDR2 (germline): SQVTM, ANQGSEA.

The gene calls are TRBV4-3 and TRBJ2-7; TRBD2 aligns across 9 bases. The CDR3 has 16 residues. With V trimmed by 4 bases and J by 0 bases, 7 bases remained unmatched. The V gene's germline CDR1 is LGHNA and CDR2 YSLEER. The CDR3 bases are TGCGCCAGCAGCCCATCTTTAGCGGGAGACTCCTACGAGCAGTACTTC. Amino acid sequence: CASSPSLAGDSYEQYF.